These T cell receptor beta chains were read from a single sample in a study of chemoradiotherapy in HPV16-positive cancers. Some clones are missing from TCRdb's copy, which holds only in-frame ones; the method was immunoSEQ multiplex PCR. The sample contains 1,500 to 2,000 clones, under 85% of which appear only once. The sequenced sample was tumor tissue, obtained from a patient who underwent chemoradiotherapy. The source is a human donor with HPV-associated anogenital cancer. CDR3s include the opening cysteine and the closing phenylalanine or tryptophan. A D gene is named only where the DNA matches it firmly. Some rows mark clone size as missing; the rest say once, few, many or name a class of expanded clone.

V: TRBV19
D: NA
size: NA
J: TRBJ1-3
CDR3: CASSQRDNGNTIYF
DNA: TGTGCCAGTAGCCAAAGGGACAACGGAAACACCATATATTTT

V: TRBV6-1
D: NA
size: NA
J: TRBJ1-5
CDR3: CASRLGLEGNQPQHF
DNA: TGTGCCAGCAGACTGGGACTCGAGGGCAATCAGCCCCAGCATTTT

V: TRBV11-2
D: NA
size: NA
J: TRBJ2-5
CDR3: CASSFSGNEQETQYF
DNA: TGTGCCAGCAGCTTCAGTGGTAACGAACAAGAGACCCAGTACTTC

V: TRBV28
D: TRBD2
size: NA
J: TRBJ2-1
CDR3: CASSPPGGQSSYNEQFF
DNA: TGTGCCAGCAGCCCACCGGGGGGGCAGAGCTCCTACAATGAGCAGTTCTTC

V: TRBV28
D: NA
size: NA
J: TRBJ2-1
CDR3: CASTPGGGLEQFF
DNA: TGTGCCAGCACCCCAGGGGGAGGGCTAGAGCAGTTCTTC

V: TRBV4-1
D: NA
size: NA
J: TRBJ1-2
CDR3: CASSLGAIDNYGYTF
DNA: TGCGCCAGCAGCTTAGGGGCGATAGACAACTATGGCTACACCTTC

V: TRBV29-1
D: TRBD2
size: NA
J: TRBJ2-5
CDR3: CSVVQSGSETQYF
DNA: TGCAGCGTTGTCCAAAGCGGGAGTGAGACCCAGTACTTC

V: TRBV2
D: NA
size: NA
J: TRBJ2-7
CDR3: CASSEGGYEQYF
DNA: TGTGCCAGCAGTGAAGGAGGCTACGAGCAGTACTTC

V: TRBV6-1
D: NA
size: NA
J: TRBJ1-2
CDR3: CASSEALVRDYGYTF
DNA: TGTGCCAGCAGTGAAGCTCTCGTAAGGGACTATGGCTACACCTTC

V: TRBV11-1
D: TRBD2
size: NA
J: TRBJ2-5
CDR3: CASSFRGGQETQYF
DNA: TGTGCCAGCAGCTTTCGGGGGGGTCAAGAGACCCAGTACTTC

V: TRBV7-9
D: TRBD2
size: NA
J: TRBJ2-5
CDR3: CASSPSGGDETQYF
DNA: TGTGCCAGCAGCCCTAGCGGGGGGGATGAGACCCAGTACTTC

V: TRBV25-1
D: NA
size: NA
J: TRBJ2-5
CDR3: CASSEGGHLQETQYF
DNA: TGTGCCAGCAGTGAAGGGGGACACCTCCAAGAGACCCAGTACTTC

V: TRBV4-3
D: TRBD2
size: NA
J: TRBJ2-1
CDR3: CASRMTSGGAGEQFF
DNA: TGCGCCAGCAGAATGACTAGCGGGGGGGCAGGTGAGCAGTTCTTC

V: TRBV19
D: NA
size: NA
J: TRBJ2-5
CDR3: CASRGSGLETQYF
DNA: TGTGCCAGTAGGGGATCGGGGTTGGAGACCCAGTACTTC

V: TRBV2
D: NA
size: NA
J: TRBJ2-7
CDR3: CASSGGPGYEQYF
DNA: TGTGCCAGCAGTGGAGGCCCCGGTTACGAGCAGTACTTC

V: TRBV11-2
D: NA
size: NA
J: TRBJ2-5
CDR3: CASRKGDSVFKETQYF
DNA: TGTGCCAGCAGAAAAGGGGACTCCGTATTCAAAGAGACCCAGTACTTC

V: TRBV6-1
D: TRBD1
size: NA
J: TRBJ2-1
CDR3: CASRGTVYNEQFF
DNA: TGTGCCAGCAGGGGGACAGTCTACAATGAGCAGTTCTTC

V: TRBV7-9
D: NA
size: NA
J: TRBJ1-1
CDR3: CASSLNTEAFF
DNA: TGTGCCAGCAGTCTAAACACTGAAGCTTTCTTT

V: TRBV9
D: NA
size: NA
J: TRBJ2-3
CDR3: CASTQGLAVGDTQYF
DNA: TGTGCCAGCACCCAGGGGCTAGCAGTTGGAGATACGCAGTATTTT

V: TRBV6-5
D: TRBD1
size: NA
J: TRBJ1-2
CDR3: CASSIRTGTNYGYTF
DNA: TGTGCCAGCAGTATCCGGACAGGGACCAACTATGGCTACACCTTC

V: TRBV5-5
D: TRBD1
size: NA
J: TRBJ2-2
CDR3: CASSLEGQGAANTGELFF
DNA: TGTGCCAGCAGCTTGGAGGGACAGGGGGCCGCGAACACCGGGGAGCTGTTTTTT

V: TRBV14
D: TRBD2
size: NA
J: TRBJ2-1
CDR3: CASSQSFWTSGSSNEQFF
DNA: TGTGCCAGCAGCCAGAGCTTTTGGACTAGCGGGAGTTCCAATGAGCAGTTCTTC

V: TRBV4-1
D: NA
size: few
J: TRBJ2-1
CDR3: CASSQEGSSYNEQFF
DNA: TGCGCCAGCAGCCAAGAGGGAAGCAGCTACAATGAGCAGTTCTTC

V: TRBV7-7
D: NA
size: NA
J: TRBJ2-5
CDR3: CASSLAAGSGTQYF
DNA: TGTGCCAGCAGCTTAGCGGCGGGAAGCGGGACCCAGTACTTC

V: TRBV5-1
D: NA
size: NA
J: TRBJ1-1
CDR3: CASSLDTEAFF
DNA: TGCGCCAGCAGCTTGGACACTGAAGCTTTCTTT

V: TRBV28
D: NA
size: NA
J: TRBJ2-1
CDR3: CASSLYYAVSSYNEQFF
DNA: TGTGCCAGCAGTTTATATTATGCGGTTAGCTCCTACAATGAGCAGTTCTTC

V: TRBV5-1
D: NA
size: once
J: TRBJ2-7
CDR3: CASSLADFPSYEQYF
DNA: TGCGCCAGCAGCTTGGCGGACTTCCCTTCCTACGAGCAGTACTTC

V: TRBV19
D: TRBD1
size: NA
J: TRBJ2-1
CDR3: CASSAGERGPGTGGDEQFF
DNA: TGTGCCAGTAGTGCGGGGGAGAGGGGCCCGGGAACAGGGGGCGATGAGCAGTTCTTC

V: TRBV28
D: NA
size: NA
J: TRBJ2-7
CDR3: CASSTFTGTPNF
DNA: TGTGCCAGCAGTACTTTCACCGGGACTCCCAACTTC

V: TRBV5-1
D: NA
size: NA
J: TRBJ2-7
CDR3: CASSFGRDTQTEEQYF
DNA: TGCGCCAGCAGCTTTGGACGGGACACGCAAACGGAGGAGCAGTACTTC

V: TRBV18
D: NA
size: NA
J: TRBJ1-1
CDR3: CASSPSVLGGTMNTEAFF
DNA: TGTGCCAGCTCACCCTCCGTCCTAGGGGGAACCATGAACACTGAAGCTTTCTTT

V: TRBV9
D: NA
size: NA
J: TRBJ1-3
CDR3: CASSVVPFTGNTIYF
DNA: TGTGCCAGCAGCGTAGTGCCCTTTACTGGAAACACCATATATTTT

V: TRBV10-3
D: TRBD1
size: NA
J: TRBJ2-7
CDR3: CAFRGYEQYF
DNA: TGTGCTTTCAGGGGGTACGAGCAGTACTTC

V: TRBV7-8
D: NA
size: NA
J: TRBJ1-4
CDR3: CASSLDGSSNEKLFF
DNA: TGTGCCAGCAGCTTAGATGGGTCGTCTAATGAAAAACTGTTTTTT

V: TRBV5-4
D: NA
size: NA
J: TRBJ1-1
CDR3: CASSLRTDNTEAFF
DNA: TGTGCCAGCAGCCTGAGGACAGATAACACTGAAGCTTTCTTT

V: TRBV14
D: NA
size: NA
J: TRBJ1-3
CDR3: CASRIMSGNTIYF
DNA: TGTGCCAGCCGTATAATGTCTGGAAACACCATATATTTT

V: TRBV4-3
D: NA
size: NA
J: TRBJ1-3
CDR3: CASSQDRTGNTIYF
DNA: TGCGCCAGCAGCCAAGACAGGACTGGAAACACCATATATTTT

V: TRBV15
D: NA
size: NA
J: TRBJ1-1
CDR3: CATSSRPRQTFGTEAFF
DNA: TGTGCCACCAGCAGTCGACCGAGACAGACCTTCGGCACTGAAGCTTTCTTT

V: TRBV23-1
D: NA
size: NA
J: TRBJ1-3
CDR3: CASSQCYGGAGNTIYF
DNA: TGCGCCAGCAGTCAATGTTACGGGGGAGCTGGAAACACCATATATTTT

V: TRBV28
D: NA
size: NA
J: TRBJ1-5
CDR3: CASGSHLSNQPQHF
DNA: TGTGCCAGCGGCAGCCATCTTAGCAATCAGCCCCAGCATTTT

V: TRBV4-2
D: TRBD1
size: NA
J: TRBJ2-3
CDR3: CASSQAPGQGADTQYF
DNA: TGTGCCAGCAGCCAAGCTCCGGGACAGGGGGCAGATACGCAGTATTTT

V: TRBV29-1
D: TRBD2
size: NA
J: TRBJ2-1
CDR3: CSVEKLGSGRAPNEQFF
DNA: TGCAGCGTTGAGAAGTTGGGCAGCGGGAGGGCCCCCAATGAGCAGTTCTTC

V: TRBV7-9
D: NA
size: NA
J: TRBJ2-5
CDR3: CASSFRANQETQYF
DNA: TGTGCCAGCAGCTTCCGGGCGAACCAAGAGACCCAGTACTTC

V: TRBV9
D: NA
size: NA
J: TRBJ1-3
CDR3: CASSSADRFGNTIYF
DNA: TGTGCCAGCAGCAGCGCCGACAGATTTGGAAACACCATATATTTT

V: TRBV19
D: NA
size: NA
J: TRBJ2-7
CDR3: CASTKKTGYNVYEQYF
DNA: TGTGCCAGTACTAAAAAGACGGGGTATAATGTCTACGAGCAGTACTTC

V: TRBV7-2
D: TRBD1
size: NA
J: TRBJ1-5
CDR3: CASSTQGNQPQHF
DNA: TGTGCCAGCAGCACACAGGGGAATCAGCCCCAGCATTTT

V: TRBV19
D: TRBD1
size: once
J: TRBJ2-7
CDR3: CASSTPDRGVHEQYF
DNA: TGTGCCAGTAGTACCCCAGACAGGGGAGTTCACGAGCAGTACTTC

V: TRBV5-1
D: TRBD1
size: NA
J: TRBJ1-1
CDR3: CASSVDRARTEAFF
DNA: TGCGCCAGCAGCGTTGACAGGGCTCGCACTGAAGCTTTCTTT

V: TRBV10-3
D: NA
size: NA
J: TRBJ1-5
CDR3: CAISESTREPQHF
DNA: TGTGCCATCAGTGAGTCGACTCGTGAGCCCCAGCATTTT

V: TRBV25-1
D: NA
size: NA
J: TRBJ2-1
CDR3: CASSDGNGVYEQFF
DNA: TGTGCCAGCAGTGATGGGAATGGAGTTTATGAGCAGTTCTTC

V: TRBV2
D: NA
size: NA
J: TRBJ2-1
CDR3: CASRGTYVLGEQFF
DNA: TGTGCCAGCAGGGGTACGTACGTCCTAGGTGAGCAGTTCTTC

V: TRBV2
D: TRBD2
size: NA
J: TRBJ2-2
CDR3: CASSRLAGGDGELFF
DNA: TGTGCCAGCAGTAGACTAGCGGGGGGGGACGGGGAGCTGTTTTTT

V: TRBV21-1
D: NA
size: NA
J: TRBJ1-5
CDR3: CASSKARAEVQPQHF
DNA: TGTGCCAGCAGCAAAGCTAGGGCAGAGGTTCAGCCCCAGCATTTT

V: TRBV27
D: NA
size: once
J: TRBJ2-5
CDR3: CASSAGFEETQYF
DNA: TGTGCCAGCAGTGCCGGTTTTGAAGAGACCCAGTACTTC

V: TRBV7-6
D: NA
size: NA
J: TRBJ1-6
CDR3: CASSSWGRGRNNSPLHF
DNA: TGTGCCAGCAGCTCCTGGGGTAGGGGTAGAAATAATTCACCCCTCCACTTT

V: TRBV9
D: NA
size: NA
J: TRBJ2-2
CDR3: CASSVTGESAGELFF
DNA: TGTGCCAGCAGCGTAACTGGGGAGAGTGCCGGGGAGCTGTTTTTT

V: TRBV28
D: TRBD2
size: once
J: TRBJ2-1
CDR3: CASSPTSGSINEQFF
DNA: TGTGCCAGCAGCCCGACTAGCGGGAGTATAAATGAGCAGTTCTTC

V: TRBV6-6
D: NA
size: NA
J: TRBJ2-7
CDR3: CASLGEGYHQYF
DNA: TGTGCCAGCCTCGGAGAAGGGTATCATCAGTACTTC